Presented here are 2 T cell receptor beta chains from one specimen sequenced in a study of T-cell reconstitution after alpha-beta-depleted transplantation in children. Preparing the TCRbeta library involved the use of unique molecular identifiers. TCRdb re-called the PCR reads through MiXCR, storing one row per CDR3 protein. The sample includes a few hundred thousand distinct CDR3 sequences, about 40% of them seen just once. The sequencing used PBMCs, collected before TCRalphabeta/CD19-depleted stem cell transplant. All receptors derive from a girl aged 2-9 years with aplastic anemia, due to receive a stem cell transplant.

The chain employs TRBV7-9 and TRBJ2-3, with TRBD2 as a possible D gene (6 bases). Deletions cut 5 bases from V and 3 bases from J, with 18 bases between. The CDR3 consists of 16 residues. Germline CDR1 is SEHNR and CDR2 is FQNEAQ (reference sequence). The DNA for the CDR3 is TGTGCCAGCAGCCCTAAGGAGGGGATGGATACAGATACGCAGTATTTT. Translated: CASSPKEGMDTDTQYF.

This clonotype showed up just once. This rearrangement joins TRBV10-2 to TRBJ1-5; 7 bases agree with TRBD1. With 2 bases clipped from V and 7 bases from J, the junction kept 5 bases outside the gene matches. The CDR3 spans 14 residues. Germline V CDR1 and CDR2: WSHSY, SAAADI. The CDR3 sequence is CASSETGTDQPQHF. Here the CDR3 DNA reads TGCGCCAGCAGTGAGACGGGGACAGACCAGCCCCAGCATTTT.